This entry lists 18 T cell receptor beta chains sequenced from one sample in a study of blood T cell repertoires in COVID-19. Produced via immunoSEQ multiplex PCR; TCRdb's table is partial and in-frame only. The sample lists 200,000 to 300,000 clones; about 90% were seen once. Sequencing was done on a sample of peripheral blood. The receptors here all came from a man older than 75 with acute or convalescent COVID-19.

This rearrangement joins TRBV18 to TRBJ2-1, with TRBD2 matching over 13 bases. The V segment lost 1 base and the J segment 8 bases; nucleotides outside the gene matches: 8. The CDR3 extends over 17 amino acids. Germline V gene data show CDR1 as KGHSH and CDR2 as LQKENI. The CDR3 DNA reads as TGTGCCAGCTCACCACAGACTAGCGGGGGGCGGATGGATGAGCAGTTCTTC. Residues: CASSPQTSGGRMDEQFF.

In DNA form, the CDR3 reads TGCGCCAGCAGCTTGGAGGGTAGCGGGACATACAATGAGCAGTTCTTC. Protein sequence: CASSLEGSGTYNEQFF. The chain has TRBV5-1 and TRBJ2-1, with 8 bases fitting TRBD2. The J segment lost 4 bases and the V segment lost 0 bases, leaving 6 bases of the junction unmatched. The CDR3 has 16 residues. Germline CDR1 reads SGHRS; CDR2 reads YFSETQ.

The J gene is TRBJ2-7, the V gene TRBV29-1; 7 bases are shared with TRBD1. CDR3 length: 13 amino acids. V lost 5 bases and J lost 3; bases outside the gene matches: 7. Looked up from germline, CDR1 is SQVTM and CDR2 is ANQGSEA. As DNA, the CDR3 is TGCAGCGTTTACCGGGACAGTGGCTACGAGCAGTACTTC. Amino acid sequence: CSVYRDSGYEQYF.

The chain has TRBV29-1 and TRBJ2-7; 8 bases are a match to TRBD2. With V trimmed by 6 bases and J by 0 bases, 4 bases remained unmatched. In germline, CDR1 is SQVTM, CDR2 ANQGSEA. This CDR3 has 13 amino acids. The CDR3, as DNA: TGCAGCGTCACTAGCGGTAGCTCCTACGAGCAGTACTTC. Translating gives CSVTSGSSYEQYF.

This clone is a singleton in its sample. The gene calls are TRBV6-1 and TRBJ1-6; 8 positions agree with TRBD1. J was trimmed by 0 bases and V by 4 bases; bases with no gene match: 8. The CDR3 is made up of 18 amino acids. CDR1 and CDR2 (germline): MNHNS, SASEGT. The chain's CDR3 is CASSADRGVTSYNSPLHF. DNA of the CDR3: TGTGCCAGCAGTGCTGACAGGGGTGTCACCTCCTATAATTCACCCCTCCACTTT.

This chain joins TRBV19 and TRBJ2-2; D not certain. V was cut by 2 bases and J by 5 bases, with 6 bases left in between. This CDR3 contains 13 residues. Germline V lookup: CDR1 LNHDA, CDR2 SQIVND (reference sequence). This chain's CDR3 is CASSISVTGELFF. CDR3 DNA sequence: TGTGCCAGTAGTATATCCGTGACCGGGGAGCTGTTTTTT.

The V call is TRBV25-1, the J call TRBJ1-1, with TRBD1 matching over 7 bases. Germline assignment: CDR1 MGHDK and CDR2 SYGVNS. The CDR3 totals 16 residues. J was trimmed by 6 bases and V by 0 bases; bases with no gene match: 10. The CDR3 bases are TGTGCCAGCAGTGAATATGGAGACAGGGCTCGCCCTGAAGCTTTCTTT. Its translation: CASSEYGDRARPEAFF.

This clone has a single count. This chain joins TRBV6-6 and TRBJ1-6; TRBD1 might be the D (5 bases). This CDR3 has 14 residues. The germline V gene has CDR1 MNHNY and CDR2 SVGAGI (reference sequence). V lost 6 bases to trimming and J lost 7 bases, with 13 bases between them. The CDR3 sequence: CASSLDSVNSPLHF. CDR3 nucleotide sequence: TGTGCCAGCAGCCTAGACAGCGTAAATTCACCCCTCCACTTT.

The rearrangement links TRBV4-1 to TRBJ2-7; 9 bases fit TRBD1. Germline V gene sequence: CDR1 MGHRA, CDR2 YSYEKL. There are 16 residues in the CDR3. V lost 6 bases and J lost 5; bases outside the gene matches: 14. The CDR3 loop is CASSLYQDRGIDEQYF. Written as DNA, the CDR3 is TGCGCCAGCAGTCTCTACCAGGACAGGGGAATCGACGAGCAGTACTTC.

The chain has TRBV7-9 and TRBJ2-5, with a weak D call TRBD2 (7 bases). The CDR3 has 17 residues. Germline CDR1 SEHNR, CDR2 FQNEAQ (reference sequence). V lost 4 bases, J lost 1 base, and 19 bases lay in between. The CDR3 DNA follows: TGTGCCAGCAGCTCACAAGGGGGGGCGGGGATCCAAGAGACCCAGTACTTC. Protein product: CASSSQGGAGIQETQYF.

V usage is TRBV29-1 and J usage is TRBJ1-2, with D uncertain. The ends were cut back, 6 bases at V and 8 bases at J, with 13 bases in the middle. This CDR3 has 11 residues. In germline, CDR1 is SQVTM, CDR2 ANQGSEA. CDR3 residues: CSVVGGPGYTF. The CDR3 bases are TGCAGCGTAGTTGGCGGGCCCGGCTACACCTTC.

This rearrangement joins TRBV11-3 to TRBJ1-5, with TRBD1 matching over 12 bases. V shed 5 bases, J shed 7 bases, and the junction held 6 bases outside the gene matches. Germline loops: CDR1 SGHNT, CDR2 YENEEA. This CDR3 spans 15 amino acids. The CDR3, as DNA: TGTGCCAGCAGCCCTGGGACAGGGGGCTTGCAGCCCCAGCATTTT. Encoded protein: CASSPGTGGLQPQHF.

CDR3 sequence reads: CASSLSQTSGREDTQYF. CDR3 DNA sequence: TGTGCCAGCAGCTTATCCCAGACTAGCGGGAGGGAAGATACGCAGTATTTT. This chain joins TRBV7-9 and TRBJ2-3; TRBD2 agrees at 14 bases. The J segment lost 5 bases and the V segment lost 2 bases, leaving 6 bases of the junction unmatched. This CDR3 contains 17 residues. The V gene's germline CDR1 is SEHNR and CDR2 FQNEAQ (reference sequence).

The chain couples TRBV6-6 to TRBJ1-5; 8 bases are shared with TRBD1. The V gene's germline CDR1 is MNHNY and CDR2 SVGAGI (reference sequence). The CDR3 is 14 residues long. Unmatched junction bases numbered 4, after V lost 2 bases and J lost 7 bases. The CDR3, as DNA: TGTGCCAGCAGTTACCCGGACAGGGCCCAGCCCCAGCATTTT. Translation: CASSYPDRAQPQHF.

J is TRBJ1-2 and V is TRBV4-1; perhaps TRBD1 as D (6 bases). The CDR3 contains 15 residues. In germline, CDR1 is MGHRA, CDR2 YSYEKL. The germline V and J ends were trimmed by 1 base and 4 bases, with 13 bases remaining between them. The CDR3 region has the DNA TGCGCCAGCAGCCAAGGGACAGCGAATCCCTATGGCTACACCTTC. Amino acids: CASSQGTANPYGYTF.

The sample holds many counts of this clone. The V and J genes are TRBV7-8 and TRBJ1-1, with 7 bases lining up with TRBD1. The CDR3 is made up of 14 amino acids. V was clipped by 2 bases and J by 4 bases; unmatched bases: 4. Germline assignment: CDR1 SGHVS and CDR2 FQNEAQ. The CDR3 here is CASSLTGVSTEAFF. The CDR3 DNA sequence: TGTGCCAGCAGCTTAACAGGGGTGAGCACTGAAGCTTTCTTT.

The rearrangement joins TRBV7-2 to TRBJ2-5, with 12 positions matching TRBD2. Germline loops: CDR1 SGHTA, CDR2 FQGNSA. The trim removed 4 bases at V and 3 bases at J, leaving 3 bases unmatched. This CDR3 comprises 15 residues. The CDR3, as DNA: TGTGCCAGCAGCTCTTGGACTAGCGGGAAAGAGACCCAGTACTTC. Protein: CASSSWTSGKETQYF.

V is TRBV28 and J is TRBJ1-6; D is possibly TRBD1 (5 bases). With 8 bases removed from V and 6 bases from J, the gap between germline ends came to 14 bases. Germline V gene sequence: CDR1 MDHEN, CDR2 SYDVKM. This CDR3 is 14 amino acids long. The CDR3 DNA sequence: TGTGCCAGCTGGGGGGTCACAGTTAATTCACCCCTCCACTTT. Translating it yields CASWGVTVNSPLHF.